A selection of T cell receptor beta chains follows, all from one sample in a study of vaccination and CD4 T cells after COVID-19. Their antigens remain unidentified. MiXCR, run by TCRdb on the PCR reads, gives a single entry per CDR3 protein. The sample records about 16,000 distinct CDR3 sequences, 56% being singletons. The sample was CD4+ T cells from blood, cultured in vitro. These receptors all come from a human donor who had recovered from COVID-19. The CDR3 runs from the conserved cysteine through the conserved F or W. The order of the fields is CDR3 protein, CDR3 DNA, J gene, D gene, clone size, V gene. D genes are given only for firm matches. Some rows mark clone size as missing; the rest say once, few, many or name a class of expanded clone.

CDR3 protein: CAIPYPLGTQYF
CDR3 DNA: TGTGCCATTCCCTATCCGCTCGGGACCCAGTACTTC
J gene: TRBJ2-5
D gene: .
clone size: few
V gene: TRBV27

CDR3 protein: CASSEMAENYGYTF
CDR3 DNA: TGTGCCAGCAGTGAAATGGCAGAAAACTATGGCTACACCTTC
J gene: TRBJ1-2
D gene: .
clone size: .
V gene: TRBV6-1

CDR3 protein: CASTGVQETQYF
CDR3 DNA: TGTGCCAGCACAGGGGTCCAAGAGACCCAGTACTTC
J gene: TRBJ2-5
D gene: .
clone size: .
V gene: TRBV2

CDR3 protein: CAISLQGIYGYTF
CDR3 DNA: TGTGCCATCAGCCTACAGGGGATCTATGGCTACACCTTC
J gene: TRBJ1-2
D gene: TRBD1
clone size: .
V gene: TRBV10-3

CDR3 protein: CASSPRQRETQYF
CDR3 DNA: TGTGCCAGCAGTCCCCGCCAAAGGGAGACCCAGTACTTC
J gene: TRBJ2-5
D gene: .
clone size: .
V gene: TRBV27

CDR3 protein: CASSVGGSADTQYF
CDR3 DNA: TGTGCCAGCAGCGTCGGAGGGTCGGCCGATACGCAGTATTTT
J gene: TRBJ2-3
D gene: .
clone size: .
V gene: TRBV9

CDR3 protein: CASGARTGDYTEAFF
CDR3 DNA: TGCGCCAGCGGGGCCCGGACAGGGGACTACACTGAAGCTTTCTTT
J gene: TRBJ1-1
D gene: TRBD1
clone size: .
V gene: TRBV10-2

CDR3 protein: CASSPSPDRDYGYTF
CDR3 DNA: TGTGCCAGCTCTCCTTCCCCGGACAGGGACTATGGCTACACCTTC
J gene: TRBJ1-2
D gene: TRBD1
clone size: .
V gene: TRBV18

CDR3 protein: CASSQGQGASPLHF
CDR3 DNA: TGTGCCAGCAGTCAAGGACAGGGTGCATCACCCCTCCACTTT
J gene: TRBJ1-6
D gene: TRBD1
clone size: .
V gene: TRBV7-2

CDR3 protein: CASSITPRKGEKLFF
CDR3 DNA: TGTGCCAGTAGTATAACCCCGAGGAAGGGTGAAAAACTGTTTTTT
J gene: TRBJ1-4
D gene: .
clone size: .
V gene: TRBV19

CDR3 protein: CATSRELAGYEQYF
CDR3 DNA: TGTGCCACCAGCAGAGAGTTAGCGGGGTACGAGCAGTACTTC
J gene: TRBJ2-7
D gene: TRBD2
clone size: once
V gene: TRBV15

CDR3 protein: CASSIFGGGTEAFF
CDR3 DNA: TGTGCCAGTAGTATATTTGGGGGTGGGACTGAAGCTTTCTTT
J gene: TRBJ1-1
D gene: .
clone size: few
V gene: TRBV19

CDR3 protein: CASSPLGQLNYGYTF
CDR3 DNA: TGTGCCAGTAGTCCCTTGGGACAGCTAAACTATGGCTACACCTTC
J gene: TRBJ1-2
D gene: TRBD1
clone size: .
V gene: TRBV19

CDR3 protein: CASSFKARANTEAFF
CDR3 DNA: TGTGCCAGCAGCTTTAAGGCCAGGGCGAACACTGAAGCTTTCTTT
J gene: TRBJ1-1
D gene: .
clone size: few
V gene: TRBV7-9

CDR3 protein: CAWSSLFSGANVLTF
CDR3 DNA: TGTGCCTGGAGTTCACTGTTCTCTGGGGCCAACGTCCTGACTTTC
J gene: TRBJ2-6
D gene: .
clone size: .
V gene: TRBV30

CDR3 protein: CASSPGTSLQETQYF
CDR3 DNA: TGTGCCAGCAGCCCGGGGACTAGCCTCCAAGAGACCCAGTACTTC
J gene: TRBJ2-5
D gene: TRBD2
clone size: .
V gene: TRBV9

CDR3 protein: CAWSGLAGLQETQYF
CDR3 DNA: TGTGCCTGGAGTGGACTAGCGGGTCTTCAAGAGACCCAGTACTTC
J gene: TRBJ2-5
D gene: TRBD2
clone size: .
V gene: TRBV30

CDR3 protein: CASSEQGAYQPQHF
CDR3 DNA: TGTGCCAGCAGTGAACAGGGGGCTTATCAGCCCCAGCATTTT
J gene: TRBJ1-5
D gene: TRBD1
clone size: .
V gene: TRBV2

CDR3 protein: CASSSTGLAGSTGELFF
CDR3 DNA: TGTGCCAGCAGCTCCACAGGACTAGCGGGCAGCACCGGGGAGCTGTTTTTT
J gene: TRBJ2-2
D gene: TRBD2
clone size: few
V gene: TRBV7-3

CDR3 protein: CSATRTAGGSLEQYF
CDR3 DNA: TGCAGTGCTACGCGAACAGCGGGGGGCTCTCTCGAGCAGTACTTC
J gene: TRBJ2-7
D gene: TRBD2
clone size: once
V gene: TRBV20-1

CDR3 protein: CASSQEQDRGLLNQPQHF
CDR3 DNA: TGTGCCAGCAGCCAAGAACAGGACAGGGGGCTTCTCAATCAGCCCCAGCATTTT
J gene: TRBJ1-5
D gene: TRBD1
clone size: .
V gene: TRBV4-2

CDR3 protein: CSARARGWDYGYTF
CDR3 DNA: TGCAGTGCTAGGGCCAGGGGTTGGGACTATGGCTACACCTTC
J gene: TRBJ1-2
D gene: .
clone size: few
V gene: TRBV20-1

CDR3 protein: CATSDRGQGTDTQYF
CDR3 DNA: TGTGCCACCAGTGACCGGGGACAGGGCACAGATACGCAGTATTTT
J gene: TRBJ2-3
D gene: TRBD1
clone size: .
V gene: TRBV24-1

CDR3 protein: CASSLEQATDTQYF
CDR3 DNA: TGTGCCAGCAGCTTGGAACAGGCCACAGATACGCAGTATTTT
J gene: TRBJ2-3
D gene: .
clone size: .
V gene: TRBV5-4

CDR3 protein: CASSYFVDRDYSYEQYF
CDR3 DNA: TGTGCCAGCAGTTATTTTGTGGACAGGGACTATTCCTACGAGCAGTACTTC
J gene: TRBJ2-7
D gene: .
clone size: .
V gene: TRBV6-2/TRBV6-3

CDR3 protein: CASSLAGVRYEQYF
CDR3 DNA: TGTGCCAGCAGCTTAGCCGGGGTACGGTACGAGCAGTACTTC
J gene: TRBJ2-7
D gene: .
clone size: .
V gene: TRBV7-8

CDR3 protein: CASSDRDRLTQYF
CDR3 DNA: TGTGCCAGCAGTGACAGGGACAGGCTGACGCAGTATTTT
J gene: TRBJ2-3
D gene: TRBD1
clone size: .
V gene: TRBV6-1

CDR3 protein: CASSLIKQLWALNYGYTF
CDR3 DNA: TGCGCCAGCAGCTTGATAAAGCAGCTCTGGGCCCTTAACTATGGCTACACCTTC
J gene: TRBJ1-2
D gene: .
clone size: once
V gene: TRBV5-1

CDR3 protein: CATSDPRPGDRETQYF
CDR3 DNA: TGTGCCACCAGTGATCCCCGCCCCGGCGACCGGGAGACCCAGTACTTC
J gene: TRBJ2-5
D gene: .
clone size: .
V gene: TRBV24-1

CDR3 protein: CASSIVAGYGDEQYF
CDR3 DNA: TGTGCCAGTAGTATAGTGGCAGGGTACGGAGACGAGCAGTACTTC
J gene: TRBJ2-7
D gene: .
clone size: .
V gene: TRBV19

CDR3 protein: CASSDHTGELFF
CDR3 DNA: TGTGCCAGCAGCGACCACACCGGGGAGCTGTTTTTT
J gene: TRBJ2-2
D gene: .
clone size: once
V gene: TRBV2

CDR3 protein: CASSLRSSLPYEQYF
CDR3 DNA: TGTGCCAGCAGCTTGAGGAGTTCCCTGCCCTACGAGCAGTACTTC
J gene: TRBJ2-7
D gene: .
clone size: .
V gene: TRBV11-3

CDR3 protein: CAWSERHTEAFF
CDR3 DNA: TGTGCCTGGAGTGAACGGCATACTGAAGCTTTCTTT
J gene: TRBJ1-1
D gene: .
clone size: .
V gene: TRBV30

CDR3 protein: CASSVARGGSYNSPLHF
CDR3 DNA: TGTGCCAGCAGTGTAGCCCGGGGAGGCTCCTATAATTCACCCCTCCACTTT
J gene: TRBJ1-6
D gene: .
clone size: .
V gene: TRBV2

CDR3 protein: CATSPEGNPSGGLETQYF
CDR3 DNA: TGTGCCACCAGCCCTGAAGGGAACCCTAGCGGGGGGTTGGAGACCCAGTACTTC
J gene: TRBJ2-5
D gene: TRBD2
clone size: few
V gene: TRBV15

CDR3 protein: CSASQWDTDTQYF
CDR3 DNA: TGCAGTGCTAGTCAATGGGACACAGATACGCAGTATTTT
J gene: TRBJ2-3
D gene: .
clone size: .
V gene: TRBV20-1

CDR3 protein: CASSPQGALYTGELFF
CDR3 DNA: TGTGCCAGCTCACCACAGGGAGCCCTATACACCGGGGAGCTGTTTTTT
J gene: TRBJ2-2
D gene: .
clone size: .
V gene: TRBV18

CDR3 protein: CSARLNGARYSNQPQHF
CDR3 DNA: TGCAGTGCTAGACTAAACGGAGCCCGCTATAGCAATCAGCCCCAGCATTTT
J gene: TRBJ1-5
D gene: .
clone size: .
V gene: TRBV20-1

CDR3 protein: CAISDRGSGYTF
CDR3 DNA: TGTGCCATCAGTGACAGGGGCAGTGGCTACACCTTC
J gene: TRBJ1-2
D gene: .
clone size: .
V gene: TRBV10-3